This entry lists 23 T cell receptor beta chains sequenced from one sample in a study of cytomegalovirus exposure and HLA in healthy donors. The PCR contained 60 Vbeta and 13 Jbeta primers. Assay: immunoSEQ multiplex PCR; the TCRdb copy retains only in-frame clones and omits some. The table shows around 200,000 clones, with almost 80% occurring only once. The sequenced material came from PBMCs. The origin of the receptors is a young woman in good health and CMV-seronegative.

The genes are TRBV6-5 and TRBJ1-1; 8 nucleotides align to TRBD1. There are 15 residues in the CDR3. Trimming cost V 0 bases and J 3 bases; bases outside gene matches: 3. The germline V gene encodes CDR1 MNHEY and CDR2 SVGAGI. DNA for the CDR3: TGTGCCAGCAGTTACTCTAGGACAGGGTACACTGAAGCTTTCTTT. It codes for CASSYSRTGYTEAFF.

This clone has just a few counts. The chain joins TRBV19 to TRBJ2-7; TRBD1 agrees at 7 bases. The ends lost 5 bases at V and 2 bases at J; junction bases unmatched: 6. Germline CDR1 is LNHDA and CDR2 is SQIVND (reference sequence). CDR3 length: 14 residues. The CDR3 is CASSLGQDPYEQYF. The CDR3 DNA is TGTGCCAGTAGTCTCGGACAGGATCCCTACGAGCAGTACTTC. Combining the CDR3 with reference TRBV19 and TRBJ2-7 gives the whole variable domain DGGITQSPKYLFRKEGQNVTLSCEQNLNHDAMYWYRQDPGQGLRLIYYSQIVNDFQKGDIAEGYSVSREKKESFPLTVTSAQKNPTAFYLCASSLGQDPYEQYFGPGTRLTVT.

The chain couples TRBV6-6 to TRBJ2-3; the D gene is possibly TRBD1 (5 bases). Trimming shortened V by 6 bases and J by 7 bases, and 11 bases separated the two germline ends. Germline CDR1 MNHNY, CDR2 SVGAGI (reference sequence). The CDR3 is 12 residues long. This chain's CDR3 is CASRTTENTQYF. As DNA, the CDR3 is TGTGCCAGCAGAACGACAGAGAATACGCAGTATTTT.

This CDR3 reads CASSLPGQGQPQHF. The CDR3 DNA reads as TGTGCCAGCAGTTTACCTGGGCAGGGTCAGCCCCAGCATTTT. The V call is TRBV28, the J call TRBJ1-5; D is possibly TRBD1 (5 bases). CDR3 length equals 14 residues. CDR1 and CDR2 from the germline V gene are MDHEN and SYDVKM. Deletions cut 2 bases from V and 6 bases from J, with 11 bases between.

The rearrangement joins TRBV6-5 to TRBJ2-1, with TRBD2 as a possible D gene (6 bases). CDR3 length: 14 amino acids. CDR1 and CDR2 from the germline V gene are MNHEY and SVGAGI. V lost 6 bases and J lost 7, with 16 bases in between. The CDR3 DNA reads TGTGCCAGCAGCTTAGCGGACGTGGGGAATGAGCAGTTCTTC. It codes for CASSLADVGNEQFF.

The chain couples TRBV5-1 to TRBJ2-7; 12 bases line up with TRBD2. Trimming at V came to 4 bases and at J to 4 bases, leaving 3 bases not matched to a gene. From germline, CDR1 is SGHRS and CDR2 YFSETQ. The length of the CDR3 is 14 residues. The CDR3: CASSPSGGAYEQYF. CDR3 in DNA: TGCGCCAGCAGCCCTAGCGGGGGGGCGTACGAGCAGTACTTC.

The chain's CDR3 is CASSPGGGPETQYF. CDR3 nucleotide sequence: TGTGCCAGCAGTCCTGGGGGGGGCCCAGAGACCCAGTACTTC. The chain combines TRBV5-4 with TRBJ2-5; perhaps TRBD2 as D (7 bases). This CDR3 region has 14 residues. The germline V gene has CDR1 SGHNT and CDR2 YYREEE (reference sequence). Trimming shortened V by 5 bases and J by 4 bases, and 15 bases separated the two germline ends.

The chain has TRBV5-4 and TRBJ1-2; D is ambiguous. Trimming shortened V by 0 bases and J by 7 bases, and 16 bases separated the two germline ends. The CDR3 totals 15 residues. Germline V CDR1 and CDR2: SGHNT, YYREEE (reference sequence). The CDR3 coding sequence is TGTGCCAGCAGCTTGGGATCGGAGGGTGAGGGTGGCTACACCTTC. This gives the protein CASSLGSEGEGGYTF.

The rearrangement uses TRBV6-1 and TRBJ1-6; no clear D gene. Trimming took off 1 base at V and 6 bases at J, with 7 bases between the two ends. The CDR3 loop spans 14 amino acids. Germline-derived CDR1 and CDR2 are MNHNS and SASEGT. CDR3 sequence: CASSEGGSNSPLHF. CDR3 bases: TGTGCCAGCAGTGAAGGCGGCAGTAATTCACCCCTCCACTTT.

This clone came up a few times. The rearrangement joins TRBV19 to TRBJ2-1, with 9 bases fitting TRBD2. The CDR3 extends over 17 amino acids. With 5 bases clipped from V and 0 bases from J, the junction kept 8 bases outside the gene matches. In germline, CDR1 is LNHDA, CDR2 SQIVND (reference sequence). The CDR3 DNA reads TGTGCCAGTAGTCCTATAGCGGGAGCTAGCTCCTACAATGAGCAGTTCTTC. Protein: CASSPIAGASSYNEQFF.

The chain employs TRBV2 and TRBJ1-6; 7 bases agree with TRBD1. Germline CDR1 and CDR2: SNHLY and FYNNEI. The CDR3 loop spans 16 amino acids. Trimming took 6 bases from V and 5 from J; bases not matched to a gene: 10. CDR3 nucleotide sequence: TGTGCCAGCAGCCTGATCGGGGACAGAAATAATTCACCCCTCCACTTT. Translation: CASSLIGDRNNSPLHF.

This chain joins TRBV28 and TRBJ2-1; the match to TRBD2 covers 7 bases. CDR3 length equals 15 residues. J lost 12 bases, V lost 6 bases, and 17 bases had no gene match. CDR1 and CDR2 (germline): MDHEN, SYDVKM. CDR3 DNA sequence: TGTGCCAGCAGGAGAGCGGGGCCCAAACCCACGGGGCAGTTCTTC. Its translation is CASRRAGPKPTGQFF. Based on the CDR3 plus reference TRBV28 and TRBJ2-1, the full variable domain is DVKVTQSSRYLVKRTGEKVFLECVQDMDHENMFWYRQDPGLGLRLIYFSYDVKMKEKGDIPEGYSVSREKKERFSLILESASTNQTSMYLCASRRAGPKPTGQFFGPGTRLTVL.

J is TRBJ2-7 and V is TRBV5-1, with TRBD2 matching over 10 bases. Per germline, CDR1 SGHRS and CDR2 YFSETQ. V was clipped by 4 bases and J by 0 bases; unmatched bases: 7. This CDR3 comprises 16 residues. The CDR3 coding sequence is TGCGCCAGCAGCGGGAGCGGGAGGGCCGGCTCCTACGAGCAGTACTTC. Amino acid sequence: CASSGSGRAGSYEQYF.

This rearrangement joins TRBV30 to TRBJ2-7; TRBD2 might be the D (6 bases). Germline lookup yields CDR1 GTSNPN and CDR2 SVGIG (reference sequence). V dropped 7 bases and J dropped 0 bases, with 13 bases sitting between them. There are 13 residues in the CDR3. Written as DNA, the CDR3 is TGTGCCTTGGACGGGGGAGTCTCCTACGAGCAGTACTTC. Translating gives CALDGGVSYEQYF. Full variable domain (outside the CDR3, taken from reference TRBV30 and TRBJ2-7): SQTIHQWPATLVQPVGSPLSLECTVEGTSNPNLYWYRQAAGRGLQLLFYSVGIGQISSEVPQNLSASRPQDRQFILSSKKLLLSDSGFYLCALDGGVSYEQYFGPGTRLTVT.

V usage is TRBV15 and J usage is TRBJ2-4; perhaps TRBD2 as D (6 bases). Germline values: CDR1 LNHNV, CDR2 YYDKDF (reference sequence). Trimming pared 2 bases from V and 0 bases from J, leaving 11 bases between. The CDR3 is made up of 16 amino acids. The CDR3 coding sequence is TGTGCCACCAGCAGATCTTCGGGAGTAGCCAAAAACATTCAGTACTTC. It encodes CATSRSSGVAKNIQYF.

The J gene is TRBJ2-4, the V gene TRBV7-3; 7 positions match TRBD2. Germline V lookup: CDR1 SGHTA, CDR2 FQGTGA. The V and J ends lost 2 bases and 8 bases, in that order; junction bases with no gene match: 6. The CDR3 runs to 14 residues. The CDR3 DNA is TGTGCCAGCAGCTTAGGGAGGGCCGGGGACATTCAGTACTTC. Translating it yields CASSLGRAGDIQYF.

The gene calls are TRBV19 and TRBJ1-5, with 9 bases matching TRBD1. The CDR3 length is 15 residues. Looked up from germline, CDR1 is LNHDA and CDR2 is SQIVND (reference sequence). Germline trimming cut 4 bases from V and 7 bases from J; bases unmatched to any gene: 8. The DNA of the CDR3 is TGTGCCAGTAGTACCTCGGGACAGGGAGGCCAGCCCCAGCATTTT. Protein product: CASSTSGQGGQPQHF.

The chain has TRBV14 and TRBJ1-5; no clear D gene. The CDR3 is 13 residues long. CDR1 is SGHDN and CDR2 is FVKESK in the germline V gene. V shed 4 bases and J shed 3 bases, with 7 bases lying between them. As DNA, the CDR3 is TGTGCCAGCAGCCCGGAGCCCAATCAGCCCCAGCATTTT. Its translation is CASSPEPNQPQHF.

The chain carries TRBV4-3 and TRBJ1-2; TRBD1 agrees at 7 bases. There are 17 residues in the CDR3. In germline, CDR1 is LGHNA, CDR2 YSLEER. The junction had 12 bases not matched to a gene; V was cut back by 1 base and J by 4 bases. The CDR3 sequence: CASSQAEGGISVYGYTF. The DNA for the CDR3 is TGCGCCAGCAGCCAAGCGGAAGGGGGCATCTCTGTCTATGGCTACACCTTC.

The CDR3 region has the DNA TGTGCCAGCAGTTTAGCCAGTATTAACTATGGCTACACCTTC. As protein: CASSLASINYGYTF. The rearrangement links TRBV28 to TRBJ1-2; D not resolved. The CDR3 has 14 amino acids. V was clipped by 2 bases and J by 1 base, with 8 bases between them. The germline CDR1 and CDR2 sequences are MDHEN and SYDVKM.

This clone has more than one count but fewer than ten. This CDR3 is CASSYPDRDTEAFF. In DNA form, the CDR3 reads TGTGCCAGCAGTTACCCGGACAGGGACACTGAAGCTTTCTTT. The V gene is TRBV6-6, the J gene TRBJ1-1, with 8 bases lining up with TRBD1. The ends lost 2 bases at V and 3 bases at J; junction bases unmatched: 2. Germline-derived CDR1 and CDR2 are MNHNY and SVGAGI (reference sequence). This CDR3 is built from 14 residues.

The chain recombines TRBV4-1 with TRBJ1-1; D is perhaps TRBD1 (5 bases). From germline, CDR1 is MGHRA and CDR2 YSYEKL. This CDR3 contains 14 residues. V lost 2 bases, J lost 1 base, and 8 bases lay in between. The CDR3 nucleotides are TGCGCCAGCAGCCAACCCACAGGGAACACTGAAGCTTTCTTT. It is translated as CASSQPTGNTEAFF.

This clone was detected only once. V is TRBV4-2 and J is TRBJ2-1; D gene uncertain. The CDR3 length is 17 residues. Germline lookup yields CDR1 LGHNA and CDR2 YNFKEQ. V lost 0 bases, J lost 5 bases, and 17 bases lay in between. The CDR3: CASSQDPDFLGDNEQFF. The CDR3 nucleotides read TGTGCCAGCAGCCAAGATCCCGATTTCCTGGGCGACAATGAGCAGTTCTTC.